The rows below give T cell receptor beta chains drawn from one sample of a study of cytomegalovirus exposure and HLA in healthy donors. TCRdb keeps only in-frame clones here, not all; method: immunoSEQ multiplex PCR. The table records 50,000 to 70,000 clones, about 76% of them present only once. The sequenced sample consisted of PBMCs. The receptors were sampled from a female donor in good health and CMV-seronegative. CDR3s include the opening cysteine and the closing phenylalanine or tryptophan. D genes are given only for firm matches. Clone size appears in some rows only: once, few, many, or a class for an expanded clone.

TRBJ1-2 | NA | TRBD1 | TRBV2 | CASKGQGPYYGYTF | TGTGCCAGCAAGGGACAGGGCCCCTACTATGGCTACACCTTC
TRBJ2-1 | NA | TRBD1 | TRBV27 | CASSFGTDYNEQFF | TGTGCCAGCAGTTTCGGGACAGACTACAATGAGCAGTTCTTC
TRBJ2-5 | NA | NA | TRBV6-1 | CASPGGYQETQYF | TGTGCCAGCCCTGGAGGGTACCAAGAGACCCAGTACTTC
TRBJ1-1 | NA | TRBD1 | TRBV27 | CASRDRVNTEAFF | TGTGCCAGCAGAGACAGGGTAAACACTGAAGCTTTCTTT
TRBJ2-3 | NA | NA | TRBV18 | CASSRASTDTQYF | TGTGCCAGCTCACGGGCTAGCACAGATACGCAGTATTTT
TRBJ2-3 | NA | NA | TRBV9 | CASSVAYGGAGGDTQYF | TGTGCCAGCAGCGTAGCTTATGGGGGGGCCGGGGGAGATACGCAGTATTTT
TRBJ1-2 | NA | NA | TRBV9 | CASSAGDWVNYGYTF | TGTGCCAGCAGCGCCGGGGACTGGGTGAACTATGGCTACACCTTC
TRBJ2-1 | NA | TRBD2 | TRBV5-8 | CASSSGGGYNEQFF | TGTGCCAGCAGCTCCGGGGGGGGATACAATGAGCAGTTCTTC
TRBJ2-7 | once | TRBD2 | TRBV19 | CASSWTSGEGYEQYF | TGTGCCAGTAGTTGGACTAGCGGGGAAGGCTACGAGCAGTACTTC
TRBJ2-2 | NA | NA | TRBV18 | CASSAGQLNTGELFF | TGTGCCAGCTCAGCGGGACAGCTTAACACCGGGGAGCTGTTTTTT
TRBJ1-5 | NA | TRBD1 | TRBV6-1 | CASRETGAPNQPQHF | TGTGCCAGCAGAGAGACAGGGGCCCCCAATCAGCCCCAGCATTTT
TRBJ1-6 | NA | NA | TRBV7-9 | CASSSRQFNSPLHF | TGTGCCAGCAGCTCCCGACAGTTTAATTCACCCCTCCACTTT
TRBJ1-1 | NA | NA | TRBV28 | CASSRPREPGTEAFF | TGTGCCAGCAGTCGCCCCCGAGAACCGGGGACTGAAGCTTTCTTT
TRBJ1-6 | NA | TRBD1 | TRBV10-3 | CAAQDRGNSPLHF | TGTGCCGCTCAGGACAGGGGCAATTCACCCCTCCACTTT
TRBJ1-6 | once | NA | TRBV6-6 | CASSSRQLSSPLHF | TGTGCCAGCAGTTCCAGACAGTTATCTTCCCCCCTCCACTTT
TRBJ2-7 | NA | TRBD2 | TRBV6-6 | CASRQASGAPYEQYF | TGTGCCAGTCGACAGGCTAGCGGGGCTCCCTACGAGCAGTACTTC
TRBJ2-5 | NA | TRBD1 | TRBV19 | CASSMSQGAIGGETQYF | TGTGCCAGTAGTATGAGTCAGGGGGCGATTGGGGGAGAGACCCAGTACTTC
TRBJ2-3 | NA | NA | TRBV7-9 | CASSLAGGGGDTQYF | TGTGCCAGCAGCTTAGCTGGGGGAGGAGGAGATACGCAGTATTTT
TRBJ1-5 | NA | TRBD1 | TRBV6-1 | CASSETIRQGDQPQHF | TGTGCCAGCAGTGAAACTATACGACAGGGTGATCAGCCCCAGCATTTT
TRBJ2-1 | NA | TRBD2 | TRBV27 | CASSLLGPSGNENEQFF | TGTGCCAGCAGTTTATTAGGTCCTAGCGGGAACGAAAATGAGCAGTTCTTC
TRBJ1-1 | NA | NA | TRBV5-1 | CASSLDSAGIMNTEAFF | TGCGCCAGCAGCTTGGATTCGGCGGGGATTATGAACACTGAAGCTTTCTTT
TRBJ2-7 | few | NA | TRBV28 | CASSLWGLSSYEQYF | TGTGCCAGCAGTTTATGGGGGCTCAGCTCCTACGAGCAGTACTTC
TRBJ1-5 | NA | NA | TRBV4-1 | CASSQDVLGVAQHF | TGCGCCAGCAGCCAAGACGTTCTTGGAGTTGCCCAGCATTTT
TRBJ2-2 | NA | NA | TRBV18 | CASSPLGGRNTGELFF | TGTGCCAGCTCACCCCTTGGGGGGAGGAACACCGGGGAGCTGTTTTTT
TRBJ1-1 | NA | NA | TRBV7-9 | CASSSSGGDTEAFF | TGTGCCAGCAGCTCCTCGGGGGGGGACACTGAAGCTTTCTTT
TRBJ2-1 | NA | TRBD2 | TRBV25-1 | CASSEALAGNNEQFF | TGTGCCAGCAGTGAAGCTCTAGCGGGGAACAATGAGCAGTTCTTC
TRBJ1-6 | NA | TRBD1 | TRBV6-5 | CASSPGTASLPLHF | TGTGCCAGCAGCCCCGGGACAGCCTCTTTACCCCTCCACTTT
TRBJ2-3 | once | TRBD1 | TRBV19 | CASTRQGSTDTQYF | TGTGCCAGTACCCGACAGGGGTCCACAGATACGCAGTATTTT
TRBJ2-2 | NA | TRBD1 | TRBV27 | CASKSGTGNTGELFF | TGTGCCAGTAAATCCGGGACAGGGAACACCGGGGAGCTGTTTTTT
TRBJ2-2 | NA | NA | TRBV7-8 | CASSLDLQKTGTGELFF | TGTGCCAGCAGCTTAGATCTCCAGAAGACAGGCACCGGGGAGCTGTTTTTT
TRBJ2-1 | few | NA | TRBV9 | CASSVSSAGSYNEQFF | TGTGCCAGCAGCGTATCATCCGCGGGCTCCTACAATGAGCAGTTCTTC
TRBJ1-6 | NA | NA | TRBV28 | CASSLFSAVYNSPLHF | TGTGCCAGCAGTTTATTCTCCGCAGTCTATAATTCACCCCTCCACTTT
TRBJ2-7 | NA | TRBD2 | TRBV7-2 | CASSLGLAGFYEQYF | TGTGCCAGCAGCTTAGGGCTAGCGGGATTCTACGAGCAGTACTTC
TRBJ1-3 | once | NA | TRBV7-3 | CASSPTNSGNTIYF | TGTGCCAGCAGCCCTACCAACTCTGGAAACACCATATATTTT
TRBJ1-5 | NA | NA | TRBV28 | CASSFSWGPNQPQHF | TGTGCCAGCAGTTTTAGCTGGGGGCCAAATCAGCCCCAGCATTTT
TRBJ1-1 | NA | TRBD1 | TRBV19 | CASSSLQGRGEAFF | TGTGCCAGTAGTAGCCTACAGGGGAGAGGGGAAGCTTTCTTT
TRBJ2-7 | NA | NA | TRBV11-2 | CASSRGAFRYF | TGTGCCAGCAGCCGGGGGGCCTTTAGGTACTTC
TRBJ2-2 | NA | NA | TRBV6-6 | CASHEAATGELFF | TGTGCCAGTCACGAGGCGGCCACCGGGGAGCTGTTTTTT
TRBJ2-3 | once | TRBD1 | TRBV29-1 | CSVRQGSPDTQYF | TGCAGCGTGCGACAGGGCAGCCCAGATACGCAGTATTTT
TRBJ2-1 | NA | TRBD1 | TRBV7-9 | CASSPRQGKWRNEQFF | TGTGCCAGCAGCCCCCGACAGGGTAAATGGAGGAATGAGCAGTTCTTC
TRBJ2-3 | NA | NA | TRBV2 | CASRERGDGTDTQYF | TGTGCCAGCAGGGAGCGCGGTGACGGCACAGATACGCAGTATTTT
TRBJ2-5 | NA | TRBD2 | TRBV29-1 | CSVSDGRFLETQYF | TGCAGCGTTTCTGACGGGAGGTTCTTAGAGACCCAGTACTTC